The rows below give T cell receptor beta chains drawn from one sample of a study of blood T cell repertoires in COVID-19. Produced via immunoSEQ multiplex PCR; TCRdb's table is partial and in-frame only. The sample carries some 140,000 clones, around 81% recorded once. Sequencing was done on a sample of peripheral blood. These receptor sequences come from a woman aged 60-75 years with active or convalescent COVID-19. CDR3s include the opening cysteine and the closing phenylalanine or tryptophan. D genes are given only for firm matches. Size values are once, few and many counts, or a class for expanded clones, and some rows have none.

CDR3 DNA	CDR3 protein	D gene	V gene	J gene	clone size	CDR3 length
TGTGCCAGCAGTTTATTGTCGACAGGGGGTAATTCACCCCTCCACTTT	CASSLLSTGGNSPLHF	TRBD1	TRBV27	TRBJ1-6	-	16
TGTGCCAGCAGCTTATCTACAGGGGAACTCGGTGGCTACACCTTC	CASSLSTGELGGYTF	TRBD1	TRBV7-2	TRBJ1-2	-	15
TGTGCCAGCAGCCCAATGACTAGTCAAGAGACCCAGTACTTC	CASSPMTSQETQYF	-	TRBV5-6	TRBJ2-5	-	14
TGTGCCAGCAGTGAAACGGGGAGCGGCCGAGGGTTCTTT	CASSETGSGRGFF	-	TRBV2	TRBJ1-1	once	13
TGTGCCAGCACCACAGTGGAGACAGCCACCCGTATGCAGTATTTT	CASTTVETATRMQYF	-	TRBV5-8	TRBJ2-3	-	15
TGTGCCAGCTCACCTATGACTAGCGCGAATGAGCAGTTCTTC	CASSPMTSANEQFF	TRBD2	TRBV18	TRBJ2-1	once	14
TGTGCCAGCTCGCCGCCTGGATCAGGGGGAGGCATTCAGTACTTC	CASSPPGSGGGIQYF	-	TRBV18	TRBJ2-4	-	15
TGTGCCAGCAGTTTATATAGGACAACGAATTTTTATGGCTACACCTTC	CASSLYRTTNFYGYTF	-	TRBV27	TRBJ1-2	-	16
TGTGCCAGCAGCGATCAGGGAAATGAGCAGTTCTTC	CASSDQGNEQFF	-	TRBV7-8	TRBJ2-1	-	12
TGTGCCAGCTCACTTATGGGACTCCTCAATTCACCCCTCCACTTT	CASSLMGLLNSPLHF	-	TRBV18	TRBJ1-6	once	15
TGTGCCAGCAGTCGAGGGGGGGGGCTGATAGGAACTGAAGCTTTCTTT	CASSRGGGLIGTEAFF	-	TRBV28	TRBJ1-1	-	16
TGCGCCAGCAGCTCTCCGGGATCGGGGAGGGAGACCCAGTACTTC	CASSSPGSGRETQYF	-	TRBV5-1	TRBJ2-5	-	15
TGTGCCAGCAGCTCCCCCGCGACACAAGAGACCCAGTACTTC	CASSSPATQETQYF	-	TRBV28	TRBJ2-5	-	14
TGTGCCAGCAGTTTCTATGGGATAAAGGGACTAGCGGGAGGCCGGGGGTACAATGAGCAGTTCTTC	CASSFYGIKGLAGGRGYNEQFF	TRBD2	TRBV28	TRBJ2-1	-	22
TGTGCCAGCAGCCGAAGGTGGACTAGCGGTAACAATGAGCAGTTCTTC	CASSRRWTSGNNEQFF	TRBD2	TRBV5-8	TRBJ2-1	-	16
TGTGCCAGCAGCCAAGAGGGAGACAGGGGTAACACCGGGGAGCTGTTTTTT	CASSQEGDRGNTGELFF	TRBD1	TRBV4-2	TRBJ2-2	-	17
TGTGCCAGTAGTATGGACAGGGAAGAGACCCAGTACTTC	CASSMDREETQYF	TRBD1	TRBV19	TRBJ2-5	-	13
TGTGCCAGCAGCCCTCCTGGGGGGACTCGGGCTTTCTTT	CASSPPGGTRAFF	-	TRBV3-1/TRBV3-2	TRBJ1-1	-	13
TGTGCCAGCAGTTTACAGGCGACTAACTATGGCTACACCTTC	CASSLQATNYGYTF	-	TRBV27	TRBJ1-2	-	14
TGTGCCAGCAGCCCACAGGGGAACTATGGCTACACCTTC	CASSPQGNYGYTF	TRBD1	TRBV7-2	TRBJ1-2	-	13
TGTGCCAGCAGCCCTAGACAGGATTCCTACGAGCAGTACTTC	CASSPRQDSYEQYF	-	TRBV5-6	TRBJ2-7	-	14
TGTGCCAGTAGTAAGTCAGGGGTCAACTATGGCTACACCTTC	CASSKSGVNYGYTF	-	TRBV19	TRBJ1-2	-	14
TGCGCCAGCAGCTTGGCCCCCAGGGGGCCGGATGAAAAACTGTTTTTT	CASSLAPRGPDEKLFF	TRBD1	TRBV5-1	TRBJ1-4	-	16
TGTGCCAGCAGTGACAGGGAGCGGGGGGTCGTGGATACGCAGTATTTT	CASSDRERGVVDTQYF	TRBD2	TRBV2	TRBJ2-3	-	16
TGTGCCAGCAGTTTTGGGGACAGGGTCACCGGGGAGCTGTTTTTT	CASSFGDRVTGELFF	TRBD1	TRBV27	TRBJ2-2	-	15
TGCAGCGTTGTCACAGTCGATGAGCAGTTCTTC	CSVVTVDEQFF	-	TRBV29-1	TRBJ2-1	-	11
TGTGCCAGCAGCTTAGGTGGGAGCGGGGAGACCCAGTACTTC	CASSLGGSGETQYF	-	TRBV7-3	TRBJ2-5	-	14
TGTGCCAGTAGTGATCCGGGATACCGGGGTCAGCCCCAGCATTTT	CASSDPGYRGQPQHF	-	TRBV19	TRBJ1-5	-	15
TGTGCCAGCTCACCTCTGGGGCTCGGGGGTAATCAGCCCCAGCATTTT	CASSPLGLGGNQPQHF	-	TRBV18	TRBJ1-5	once	16
TGTGCCAGCAGCCTTCGACAGGGCTTAGGAAACACCATATATTTT	CASSLRQGLGNTIYF	TRBD1	TRBV14	TRBJ1-3	-	15
TGTGCCAGCAGCTTAGATTTAGATACGAAAACTTTCTTT	CASSLDLDTKTFF	-	TRBV11-2	TRBJ1-1	-	13
TGTGCCAGCAGTTTTTGGCTAGGGGATTCCACAGATACGCAGTATTTT	CASSFWLGDSTDTQYF	-	TRBV28	TRBJ2-3	-	16
TGTGCCAGCAGCTTCCTGAAGGGGGTGAACACTGAAGCTTTCTTT	CASSFLKGVNTEAFF	-	TRBV5-6	TRBJ1-1	-	15
TGTGCCAGCAGCTTAGGGACAGGGGGTGAAAAACTGTTTTTT	CASSLGTGGEKLFF	TRBD1	TRBV7-2	TRBJ1-4	-	14
TGTGCCAGCAGCGGGAGGGCCGGGGAGCTGTTTTTT	CASSGRAGELFF	TRBD2	TRBV28	TRBJ2-2	once	12
TGTGCCATCAGTGAGCCGATGGGACTGGCGAACACCGGGGAGCTGTTTTTT	CAISEPMGLANTGELFF	-	TRBV10-3	TRBJ2-2	-	17
TGTGCCAGCAGCTTAGTAAACTCCTACGAGCAGTACTTC	CASSLVNSYEQYF	-	TRBV7-2	TRBJ2-7	once	13
TGTGCCAGCAGTCCCGGGACAGCCCTCTATGGCTACACCTTC	CASSPGTALYGYTF	TRBD1	TRBV3-1/TRBV3-2	TRBJ1-2	-	14
TGCGCCAGCAGCCAAGACACTAGCGGCCCCGATTACACAGATACGCAGTATTTT	CASSQDTSGPDYTDTQYF	TRBD2	TRBV4-1	TRBJ2-3	-	18
TGCGCCAGCAGCTCTCCGGGACAGGGAAATGAGCAGTTCTTC	CASSSPGQGNEQFF	TRBD1	TRBV5-1	TRBJ2-1	-	14
TGTGCCAGCAGCCTACAGGTCTCCTACGAGCAGTACTTC	CASSLQVSYEQYF	-	TRBV3-1/TRBV3-2	TRBJ2-7	-	13
TGCGCCAGCAGCTTGGATGGCGGGCGACCCAATGAGCAGTTCTTC	CASSLDGGRPNEQFF	-	TRBV5-1	TRBJ2-1	-	15
TGTGCCAGCAGCTTAGTTTCTTCGGCAGCTAGGTTCTATGGCTACACCTTC	CASSLVSSAARFYGYTF	-	TRBV11-2	TRBJ1-2	-	17
TGTGCCACCAGCAGCCCGGGACTAGCGGGGGGGGAGCAGTTCTTC	CATSSPGLAGGEQFF	TRBD2	TRBV15	TRBJ2-1	-	15
TGTGCCATCAGGCCAACAATGAACACTGAAGCTTTCTTT	CAIRPTMNTEAFF	-	TRBV10-3	TRBJ1-1	few	13
TGTGCCAGCAGTTGGGGGGAAGGTCAGCCCCAGCATTTT	CASSWGEGQPQHF	-	TRBV2	TRBJ1-5	-	13
TGTGCCAGTAGTAGTTCGGGGAGTCTTGATTATGGCTACACCTTC	CASSSSGSLDYGYTF	-	TRBV19	TRBJ1-2	-	15